The rows below give T cell receptor beta chains drawn from one sample of a study of T cell repertoires in cytomegalovirus infection. TCRdb independently ran MiXCR on the reads; one entry per CDR3 protein. The sample shows about half a million distinct CDR3 sequences, about 42% of them seen only once. Antigens of these TCRs are unknown. This specimen consisted of cultured PBMCs, obtained from culture after CMV antigen stimulation. The source of these receptors is a human donor in good health (CMV status not recorded). Some clones in this sample may be carry-over from other donors' samples. The CDR3 runs from the conserved cysteine through the conserved F or W. The D gene is left open where the match is weak. Rows may omit the clone size; those that give it use once, few, many or a size class.

>-|TRBV6-6|TRBJ1-6|-
CASSEGGVASGFHF
TGTGCCAGCAGTGAGGGGGGAGTAGCTTCGGGCTTCCACTTT
>-|TRBV5-4|TRBJ1-1|-
CASSLDSLTNTEAFF
TGTGCCAGCAGCTTGGATTCGCTAACGAACACTGAAGCTTTCTTT
>TRBD2|TRBV7-2|TRBJ2-4|-
CASSLLLAGANIQYF
TGTGCCAGCAGCTTACTTCTAGCGGGGGCAAACATTCAGTACTTC
>-|TRBV7-2|TRBJ2-4|-
CASSLAPGRTLNIQYF
TGTGCCAGCAGCTTAGCTCCAGGGAGGACCCTAAACATTCAGTACTTC
>-|TRBV7-2|TRBJ2-3|-
CASSPLESSASLGTDTQYF
TGTGCCAGCAGCCCCCTGGAGAGTAGCGCAAGCCTTGGCACAGATACGCAGTATTTT
>TRBD1|TRBV4-1|TRBJ2-6|few
CASSLDRGRWPGANVLTF
TGCGCCAGCAGCCTCGACAGGGGGCGGTGGCCTGGGGCCAACGTCCTGACTTTC
>-|TRBV5-6|TRBJ1-2|-
CASSLGLVGYGYTF
TGTGCCAGCAGCTTGGGGCTAGTGGGATATGGCTACACCTTC
>TRBD2|TRBV7-2|TRBJ2-5|-
CASSPGTSGRTQYF
TGTGCCAGCAGCCCGGGGACTAGCGGGAGAACCCAGTACTTC
>TRBD2|TRBV7-2|TRBJ2-3|-
CASSSGLAVPDTQYF
TGTGCCAGCAGCTCCGGACTAGCGGTCCCAGATACGCAGTATTTT
>TRBD1|TRBV7-8|TRBJ1-5|-
CASSPFGTGRNQPQHF
TGTGCCAGCAGCCCGTTCGGGACAGGGCGCAATCAGCCCCAGCATTTT
>-|TRBV7-2|TRBJ1-6|few
CASSLAASSYNSPLHF
TGTGCCAGCAGCTTAGCCGCCAGCTCCTATAATTCACCCCTCCACTTT